This T cell receptor (beta chain) was sequenced during a study of CD8 T cells in Susac syndrome. Random hexamers primed reverse transcription of about 0.5 to 1 ug RNA. Each CDR3 protein is one row after TCRdb ran MiXCR on the immunoSEQ multiplex PCR reads. The sample records hundreds of thousands of distinct CDR3 sequences, roughly 93% being singletons. This clonotype was seen a single time. Sequenced: CD4+ T cells from PBMCs. The origin of this receptor is a human donor with multiple sclerosis.

The CDR3 reads CAISETDSRVTEAFF. The CDR3 DNA sequence: TGTGCCATCAGTGAAACAGACAGTCGAGTCACTGAAGCTTTCTTT. The rearrangement links TRBV10-3 to TRBJ1-1, with D possibly being TRBD1 (5 bases). CDR1 and CDR2 from the germline V gene are ENHRY and SYGVKD. The CDR3 sequence is 15 residues long. The germline V and J ends were trimmed by 3 bases and 4 bases, with 15 bases remaining between them.